This entry concerns a single T cell receptor (beta chain). CDR3 length: 14 residues. Losses at the gene ends were 5 bases for V and 5 bases for J; bases not matched to a gene: 6. CDR1 is MDHEN, CDR2 SYDVKM, per germline. This record belongs to a study of blood T cell repertoires in COVID-19. Study-level information: Whether acute or convalescent, the COVID-19 samples came from the United States, Italy and Spain.

In the original processing: Reference gene primers were amplified, and this amplification served to estimate nucleated cell counts. Using immunoSEQ multiplex PCR, the repertoire was profiled, and TCRdb retains in-frame clones only, with some absent. That table supplies the V and J calls and clone size; D and trimming were determined from the DNA. Among about 140,000 clones, over 65% were seen once, and the ten largest hold 3.5% to 5.5%. The V and J genes are TRBV28 and TRBJ1-1; 9 nucleotides line up with TRBD1. The sample taken for sequencing was peripheral blood. The receptor was derived from a woman older than 75 with active or convalescent COVID-19. The CDR3 is CASSSTGGFTEAFF. In DNA, the CDR3 is TGTGCCAGCAGTAGCACAGGGGGCTTTACTGAAGCTTTCTTT.